This T cell receptor (beta chain) was sequenced for a study of blood T cell repertoires in COVID-19. Across the whole study: Researchers got acute and convalescent COVID-19 samples from the United States, Italy and Spain. PBMCs, B-cell-depleted T cells, or T cells provided the cDNA or gDNA that made up the material.

Clones were sequenced by immunoSEQ multiplex PCR, and TCRdb holds only the in-frame ones, with some missing. The data contain 260,000 or so clones, 75% to 85% of them singletons. This CDR3 is 13 amino acids long. CDR1 and CDR2 (germline): SGHNT, YYREEE (reference sequence). The V end was cut by 0 bases, the J end by 3 bases, with 7 bases between. This sequence joins TRBV5-4 and TRBJ2-7; D is uncertain. The clonotype originates from a woman between 70 and 85 years old with acute or convalescent COVID-19. Input material: peripheral blood. The DNA of the CDR3 is TGTGCCAGCAGCTTGGGAACTCTCTACGAGCAGTACTTC. Protein: CASSLGTLYEQYF.